The 32 T cell receptor beta chains presented below share a single source sample, sequenced in a study of T cell repertoires in cytomegalovirus infection. MiXCR, run by TCRdb on the reads, gives a single entry per CDR3 protein. Of 750,000 to 900,000 distinct CDR3 sequences in the sample, around 29% were seen once. No antigen has been assigned to these receptors. The sequencing used cultured CD8+ T cells from PBMCs, collected from culture after CMV antigen stimulation. The receptor source for this set is a human donor in good health (CMV status not recorded). Some clones in this sample may be carry-over from other donors' samples.

The rearrangement joins TRBV2 to TRBJ2-4, with D possibly matching TRBD1 (5 bases). Trimming cost V 7 bases and J 7 bases, with 11 bases left between them. From germline, CDR1 is SNHLY and CDR2 FYNNEI. This CDR3 spans 12 amino acids. CDR3 amino acids: CASNAPGNIQYF. Written as DNA, the CDR3 is TGTGCCAGCAATGCCCCAGGGAACATTCAGTACTTC.

Ten or more counts support this clonotype. CDR3 protein: CASSPTGIADTEAFF. The CDR3 DNA reads as TGTGCCAGCAGCCCTACAGGGATTGCGGACACTGAAGCTTTCTTT. This rearrangement joins TRBV4-2 to TRBJ1-1, with TRBD1 as a possible D gene (6 bases). This CDR3 contains 15 residues. Germline V CDR1 and CDR2: LGHNA, YNFKEQ. V was trimmed by 4 bases and J by 3 bases, leaving 15 bases between them.

This clonotype has just a few counts. The V and J genes are TRBV5-1 and TRBJ2-5; no clear D gene. The V gene's germline CDR1 is SGHRS and CDR2 YFSETQ. This CDR3 region has 12 residues. V shed 5 bases and J shed 0 bases, with 5 bases lying between them. The CDR3 DNA sequence: TGCGCCAGCAGGCAGTACCAAGAGACCCAGTACTTC. It encodes CASRQYQETQYF.

This clonotype turned up a few times. The junction shows a germline mismatch at one end, possibly a read error. The V call is TRBV4-1, the J call TRBJ2-2, with TRBD2 matching over 11 bases. The CDR3 extends over 17 amino acids. Germline CDR1 is MGHRA and CDR2 is YSYEKL. CDR3 region: CASFTLAGGQNTGELFF. The CDR3 nucleotides read TGTGCCAGCTTCACCCTAGCGGGGGGCCAGAACACCGGGGAGCTGTTTTTT.

The chain is built from TRBV12-3 or TRBV12-4 and TRBJ1-3; D is unclear. The CDR3 is 13 amino acids. The CDR3 bases are TGTGCTACCGTACGGGGTTCTGGAAACACCATATATTTT. Amino acids: CATVRGSGNTIYF.

This clonotype was observed a few times. The V call is TRBV6-5, the J call TRBJ1-4; D remains unclear. Germline CDR1 MNHEY, CDR2 SVGAGI. The CDR3 is made up of 14 amino acids. Trimming shortened V by 2 bases and J by 2 bases, and 6 bases separated the two germline ends. CDR3 nucleotide sequence: TGTGCCAGCAGTTACCTACAGACTAATGAAAAACTGTTTTTT. Encoded protein: CASSYLQTNEKLFF.

CDR3: CASGTPELEQYV. The DNA of the CDR3 is TGTGCCAGCGGAACCCCGGAGCTCGAGCAGTACGTC. The chain recombines TRBV6-5 with TRBJ2-7; unclear D gene. Germline assignment: CDR1 MNHEY and CDR2 SVGAGI. The CDR3 spans 12 residues. The V gene lost 8 bases and the J gene lost 6 bases, with 14 bases spanning the gap.

This clonotype has more than one count but fewer than ten. Here the CDR3 DNA reads TGTGCCACCGAGGGACAGGGGGCTGGTCAGCCCCAGCATTTT. It codes for CATEGQGAGQPQHF. The J gene is TRBJ1-5, the V gene TRBV15; 12 bases map to TRBD1. J was trimmed by 6 bases and V by 8 bases; bases with no gene match: 5. The CDR3 loop spans 14 amino acids. From germline, CDR1 is LNHNV and CDR2 YYDKDF (reference sequence).

The CDR3 spells CASSFGPPLPNYGYTF. Written as DNA, the CDR3 is TGTGCCAGCAGCTTCGGACCTCCCCTTCCTAACTATGGCTACACCTTC. The genes are TRBV13 and TRBJ1-2; D not certain. Germline V gene lookup returns CDR1 PRHDT and CDR2 FYEKMQ (reference sequence). The CDR3 is 16 amino acids. V was pared by 3 bases and J by 0 bases, with 14 bases between.

This clonotype was counted only a few times. The V and J genes are TRBV12-3 or TRBV12-4 and TRBJ2-2; 9 bases agree with TRBD1. V gave up 3 bases and J gave up 4 bases; unmatched junction bases: 6. The CDR3 is 16 residues long. The CDR3: CASSFVTGGSTGELFF. The CDR3 DNA follows: TGTGCCAGCAGTTTCGTGACAGGGGGTTCCACCGGGGAGCTGTTTTTT.

This clonotype showed up just a few times. The V gene is TRBV19, the J gene TRBJ2-3; TRBD1 agrees at 7 bases. CDR3 length: 16 residues. Germline trimming cut 4 bases from V and 2 bases from J; bases unmatched to any gene: 9. Germline assignment: CDR1 LNHDA and CDR2 SQIVND (reference sequence). CDR3 DNA sequence: TGTGCCAGTAGTACCTCGGACAGGCGGTTCACAGATACGCAGTATTTT. Translated: CASSTSDRRFTDTQYF.

Ten or more counts support this clonotype. J is TRBJ1-1 and V is TRBV7-6; possibly TRBD1 for D (5 bases). The CDR3 covers 15 residues. V was cut by 2 bases and J by 9 bases, with 19 bases left in between. Germline V lookup: CDR1 SGHVS, CDR2 FNYEAQ. The CDR3 DNA follows: TGTGCCAGCAGCTTACTTATACAGGACACCGCACAAGCTTTCTTT. This gives the protein CASSLLIQDTAQAFF.

The chain carries TRBV7-9 and TRBJ1-2; D call uncertain. The CDR3 is 13 residues long. Trimming left V 5 bases short and J 4 bases short, with 11 bases between. From germline, CDR1 is SEHNR and CDR2 FQNEAQ (reference sequence). The chain's CDR3 is CASSPGLFYGYTF. The CDR3 nucleotides are TGTGCCAGCAGCCCCGGACTGTTCTATGGCTACACCTTC.

This chain uses TRBV2 with TRBJ2-5; 9 bases map to TRBD1. CDR3 length: 15 residues. Trimming removed 3 bases from V and 2 bases from J; junction bases left unmatched: 4. Germline V CDR1 and CDR2: SNHLY, FYNNEI. CDR3 bases: TGTGCCAGCAGTGAGGGACAGGGAGTGCAAGAGACCCAGTACTTC. This gives the protein CASSEGQGVQETQYF.

This rearrangement joins TRBV2 to TRBJ2-1, with 10 bases lining up with TRBD2. V dropped 8 bases and J dropped 6; count of bases not matched to a gene: 7. The CDR3 sequence is 14 residues long. Germline V gives CDR1 SNHLY, CDR2 FYNNEI. The CDR3 spells CASLLSGGANEQFF. CDR3 nucleotide sequence: TGTGCCAGCCTTTTGAGCGGGGGGGCCAATGAGCAGTTCTTC.

The rearrangement joins TRBV7-9 to TRBJ2-3; the match to TRBD1 covers 8 bases. J lost 2 bases, V lost 5 bases, and 9 bases had no gene match. Per the germline V gene, CDR1 is SEHNR and CDR2 is FQNEAQ (reference sequence). This CDR3 has 16 amino acids. The chain's CDR3 is CASSPPGTGPTDTQYF. The CDR3 nucleotides read TGTGCCAGCAGCCCCCCCGGGACAGGTCCCACAGATACGCAGTATTTT.

The gene calls are TRBV28 and TRBJ1-1; D remains ambiguous. This CDR3 comprises 11 residues. Per germline, CDR1 MDHEN and CDR2 SYDVKM. Deletions cut 7 bases from V and 4 bases from J, with 7 bases between. The CDR3 DNA sequence: TGTGCCAGCATAGGGATCACTGAAGCTTTCTTT. Translating it yields CASIGITEAFF.

The table lists this clonotype with many counts. V usage is TRBV28 and J usage is TRBJ2-5; 8 bases map to TRBD1. CDR1 and CDR2 from the germline V gene are MDHEN and SYDVKM. CDR3 size: 16 residues. V trimming: 3 bases; J trimming: 0 bases; junction bases outside the gene matches: 6. The CDR3 DNA sequence: TGTGCCAGCAGTTTCCCCCGGGACAGGTACCAAGAGACCCAGTACTTC. It specifies CASSFPRDRYQETQYF. The full variable domain, its missing parts supplied by reference TRBV28 and TRBJ2-5, is DVKVTQSSRYLVKRTGEKVFLECVQDMDHENMFWYRQDPGLGLRLIYFSYDVKMKEKGDIPEGYSVSREKKERFSLILESASTNQTSMYLCASSFPRDRYQETQYFGPGTRLLVL.

This clonotype was detected a few times. This chain joins TRBV28 and TRBJ2-7; 7 bases are a match to TRBD1. The V and J ends lost 5 bases and 7 bases, in that order; junction bases with no gene match: 5. This CDR3 has 12 amino acids. Germline V gene sequence: CDR1 MDHEN, CDR2 SYDVKM. In DNA form, the CDR3 reads TGTGCCAGCAGTACAGGGGTCCGGGAGCAGTACGTC. This translates into CASSTGVREQYV.

Ten or more counts support this clonotype. The chain couples TRBV7-2 to TRBJ2-1; no definite D call. The germline CDR1 and CDR2 sequences are SGHTA and FQGNSA. Trimming removed 1 base from V and 2 bases from J, with 12 bases in between. The CDR3 has 16 residues. For the CDR3, the DNA is TGTGCCAGCAGCTTAGAAGTCTATGGCGCCTACAATGAGCAGTTCTTC. Encoded protein: CASSLEVYGAYNEQFF.

This clonotype has a handful of counts. The chain couples TRBV6-1 to TRBJ2-1; 7 nucleotides match TRBD2. Germline CDR1 is MNHNS and CDR2 is SASEGT. The CDR3 contains 16 residues. V trimming: 5 bases; J trimming: 8 bases; junction bases outside the gene matches: 15. CDR3 bases: TGTGCCAGCAGTTCCTGGGGGGGAGGTATGGGGGATGAGCAGTTCTTC. Its protein is CASSSWGGGMGDEQFF.

This clonotype was observed a few times. V is TRBV27 and J is TRBJ2-3, with a weak D call TRBD2 (5 bases). V lost 5 bases and J 3 bases, leaving 15 bases between the germline ends. CDR1 and CDR2 (germline): MNHEY, SMNVEV (reference sequence). The CDR3 contains 15 residues. The CDR3 region is CASSLHNSGTDTQYF. CDR3 in DNA: TGTGCCAGCAGTCTACATAACTCGGGGACAGATACGCAGTATTTT.

The chain recombines TRBV5-4 with TRBJ2-7; tentatively, D is TRBD1 or TRBD2 (5 bases each). Trimming cost V 4 bases and J 3 bases, with 11 bases left between them. The CDR3 totals 13 residues. Germline assignment: CDR1 SGHNT and CDR2 YYREEE (reference sequence). The CDR3: CASSRDENYEQYF. Written as DNA, the CDR3 is TGTGCCAGCAGCCGGGACGAAAACTACGAGCAGTACTTC.

The V call is TRBV7-2, the J call TRBJ2-4; the D call may be TRBD1 or TRBD2 (5 bases each). The CDR3 is 15 residues long. The germline CDR1 and CDR2 sequences are SGHTA and FQGNSA. Trimming took off 3 bases at V and 3 bases at J, with 12 bases between the two ends. The DNA of the CDR3 is TGTGCCAGCAGCTTGGCCGGGACGGACAAAAACATTCAGTACTTC. Translating gives CASSLAGTDKNIQYF.

The CDR3 protein is CASGLVPGPDHYNEQFF. CDR3 bases: TGTGCTAGTGGTTTGGTACCCGGCCCCGACCACTACAATGAGCAGTTCTTC. The chain employs TRBV12-5 and TRBJ2-1; D unresolved. Trimming took 0 bases from V and 3 from J, leaving 15 bases between them. The CDR3 consists of 17 residues. Germline-derived CDR1 and CDR2 are LGHNT and FRNRAP.

This clonotype was seen only a few times. The V and J genes are TRBV19 and TRBJ2-7, with D perhaps matching TRBD1 or TRBD2 (5 bases each). This CDR3 contains 14 residues. The V end lost 7 bases, the J end lost 2 bases, and 15 bases lay between the germline ends. Germline CDR1 is LNHDA and CDR2 is SQIVND (reference sequence). For the CDR3, the DNA is TGTGCCAGTATGGGGGAGACAGATCCCTACGAGCAGTACTTC. It yields the protein CASMGETDPYEQYF.

The CDR3 loop is CASTGQDYDTGELFF. The CDR3 coding sequence is TGCGCCAGCACGGGACAGGATTATGACACCGGGGAGCTGTTTTTT. The chain recombines TRBV5-1 with TRBJ2-2; 8 bases map to TRBD1. V was pared by 6 bases and J by 3 bases, with 7 bases of the junction left unmatched. CDR1 is SGHRS, CDR2 YFSETQ, per germline. This CDR3 region has 15 residues.

This clonotype has just a few counts. The chain is built from TRBV29-1 and TRBJ1-2; 8 bases match TRBD1. The CDR3 contains 14 residues. Trimming at V came to 6 bases and at J to 6 bases, leaving 12 bases not matched to a gene. CDR1 is SQVTM, CDR2 ANQGSEA, per germline. CDR3 protein: CSVLTGAGSDGYTF. The CDR3 DNA sequence: TGCAGCGTCCTGACAGGGGCGGGTAGTGATGGCTACACCTTC.

This clonotype was found a few times. The chain has TRBV12-3 or TRBV12-4 and TRBJ2-2; TRBD2 matches at 12 bases. The J segment lost 0 bases and the V segment lost 4 bases, leaving 9 bases of the junction unmatched. This CDR3 comprises 19 residues. CDR3 residues: CASSSWTSGDLSNTGELFF. The CDR3 DNA reads as TGTGCCAGCAGTTCCTGGACTAGCGGGGACCTATCGAACACCGGGGAGCTGTTTTTT.

The gene calls are TRBV7-6 and TRBJ1-3, with 8 bases that match TRBD1. This CDR3 is built from 14 residues. V shed 5 bases, J shed 2 bases, and the junction held 2 bases outside the gene matches. The V gene's germline CDR1 is SGHVS and CDR2 FNYEAQ. This CDR3 reads CASSQGQAGNTIYF. In DNA form, the CDR3 reads TGTGCCAGCAGCCAGGGACAGGCTGGAAACACCATATATTTT.

The chain combines TRBV5-6 with TRBJ2-7; 8 nucleotides align to TRBD2. V lost 0 bases and J lost 4; bases outside the gene matches: 9. This CDR3 is built from 16 residues. Germline V CDR1 and CDR2: SGHDT, YYEEEE. The DNA of the CDR3 is TGTGCCAGCAGCTTGGAGGGTCGACTAGCGACTTACGAGCAGTACGTC. Translation gives CASSLEGRLATYEQYV.

CDR3 coding DNA: TGTGCCAGCAGTCCGGGACAGGGAGGCGATGGCTACACCTTC. Translated, it gives CASSPGQGGDGYTF. V gene TRBV27 combines with J gene TRBJ1-2; 9 bases agree with TRBD1. V shed 5 bases and J 6 bases; nucleotides not matched to a gene: 7. CDR1 MNHEY and CDR2 SMNVEV come from the germline V gene (reference sequence). The CDR3 spans 14 residues.